These 28 T cell receptor beta chains were sequenced from one sample in a study of a mutant IDH1 vaccine in newly diagnosed glioma. Clones were sequenced by immunoSEQ multiplex PCR, and TCRdb holds only the in-frame ones, with some missing. The sample has 45,000 to 55,000 clones; around 80% are singletons. Stated time point: week 35, safety follow-up. Each dose delivered 300 ug of mutant IDH1 20-mer peptide subcutaneously with imiquimod. Their target antigens are unknown. Material: PBMCs, obtained from a glioma patient whose treatment included an IDH1 peptide vaccine. These receptor sequences come from a man aged 40-49 years with glioma.

The V call is TRBV7-2, the J call TRBJ1-3; D is uncertain. The CDR3 consists of 14 residues. CDR1 is SGHTA and CDR2 is FQGNSA in the germline V gene. Deletions cut 6 bases from V and 4 bases from J, with 13 bases between. The CDR3 reads CASSLENIGNTIYF. DNA of the CDR3: TGTGCCAGCAGTCTAGAGAATATAGGAAACACCATATATTTT.

V is TRBV5-6 and J is TRBJ2-3; no reliable D call. This CDR3 region has 13 residues. Germline V CDR1 and CDR2: SGHDT, YYEEEE. V was cut by 5 bases and J by 4 bases, with 11 bases left in between. In DNA, the CDR3 is TGTGCCAGCAGGAACAGCAGACCAGATACGCAGTATTTT. It specifies CASRNSRPDTQYF.

This clone was picked up one time. V is TRBV27 and J is TRBJ1-1; TRBD1 might be the D (5 bases). The CDR3 runs to 16 residues. Germline-derived CDR1 and CDR2 are MNHEY and SMNVEV (reference sequence). With 3 bases removed from V and 10 bases from J, the gap between germline ends came to 24 bases. The CDR3 DNA follows: TGTGCCAGCAGTTTTAGGACGGGACCGCATTCGACGGGAGCTTTCTTT. It specifies CASSFRTGPHSTGAFF.

This clone was detected only a few times. The genes are TRBV19 and TRBJ2-2, with D perhaps TRBD1 or TRBD2 (5 bases each). V was clipped by 3 bases and J by 4 bases, with 12 bases between them. CDR1 LNHDA and CDR2 SQIVND come from the germline V gene (reference sequence). The CDR3 covers 15 residues. As DNA, the CDR3 is TGTGCCAGTAGTATGCCCGGGGCAACCACCGGGGAGCTGTTTTTT. Its protein product is CASSMPGATTGELFF.

The chain is built from TRBV27 and TRBJ1-3; 10 nucleotides line up with TRBD1. V shed 5 bases and J 2 bases; nucleotides not matched to a gene: 15. The germline gives CDR1 MNHEY, CDR2 SMNVEV (reference sequence). CDR3 length: 19 amino acids. CDR3 in amino acids: CASSLYSISGTGAGNTIYF. Here the CDR3 DNA reads TGTGCCAGCAGTCTCTACTCTATCTCCGGGACAGGGGCTGGAAACACCATATATTTT.

The chain is built from TRBV2 and TRBJ2-5; no definite D call. Germline values: CDR1 SNHLY, CDR2 FYNNEI. The V end lost 5 bases, the J end lost 9 bases, and 13 bases lay between the germline ends. The CDR3 is 12 amino acids. CDR3 loop: CASSPHTGPQYF. CDR3 bases: TGTGCCAGCAGTCCCCACACTGGCCCCCAGTACTTC.

V usage is TRBV6-5 and J usage is TRBJ1-2; D is possibly TRBD1 (6 bases). V shed 6 bases and J shed 5 bases, with 7 bases lying between them. The germline V gene has CDR1 MNHEY and CDR2 SVGAGI. The CDR3 sequence is 11 residues long. The CDR3 nucleotides are TGTGCCAGCAGCGGACAGTATGGCTACACCTTC. Translating it yields CASSGQYGYTF.

The gene calls are TRBV29-1 and TRBJ1-5; D not certain. With 5 bases removed from V and 4 bases from J, the gap between germline ends came to 9 bases. Germline CDR1 reads SQVTM; CDR2 reads ANQGSEA. There are 12 residues in the CDR3. Here the CDR3 DNA reads TGCAGCGTTAAGGAGCCTAATCAGCCCCAGCATTTT. Its translation: CSVKEPNQPQHF. Looking up the rest from reference TRBV29-1 and TRBJ1-5 gives the full variable domain: SAVISQKPSRDICQRGTSLTIQCQVDSQVTMMFWYRQQPGQSLTLIATANQGSEATYESGFVIDKFPISRPNLTFSTLTVSNMSPEDSSIYLCSVKEPNQPQHFGDGTRLSIL.

The genes are TRBV5-1 and TRBJ2-1; tentatively, D is TRBD2 (5 bases). V dropped 6 bases and J dropped 10 bases, with 14 bases sitting between them. The CDR3 extends over 12 amino acids. Germline CDR1 SGHRS, CDR2 YFSETQ. The DNA for the CDR3 is TGCGCCAGCAAGGGTGCTCTAGCAGAGCAGTTCTTC. This gives the protein CASKGALAEQFF.

A single count supports this clone. The chain employs TRBV13 and TRBJ2-6; D is possibly TRBD1 or TRBD2 (6 bases each). Germline CDR1 and CDR2: PRHDT and FYEKMQ (reference sequence). CDR3 length: 21 amino acids. With 5 bases removed from V and 0 bases from J, the gap between germline ends came to 26 bases. The CDR3 coding sequence is TGTGCCAGCAGCCCCGGTGGGGGCGCGGGAATGGAGTACTCTGGGGCCAACGTCCTGACTTTC. It specifies CASSPGGGAGMEYSGANVLTF.

The genes are TRBV7-2 and TRBJ1-3; 10 bases are shared with TRBD1. After removal of 3 bases from V and 4 bases from J, the junction contained 12 bases not matched to a gene. CDR3 length: 18 residues. Germline V lookup: CDR1 SGHTA, CDR2 FQGNSA. Written as DNA, the CDR3 is TGTGCCAGCAGCTTTCACACCGGGACAGGGGCTGGGGGAAACACCATATATTTT. Protein: CASSFHTGTGAGGNTIYF.

The rearrangement uses TRBV30 and TRBJ2-3; TRBD2 matches 8 bases. CDR3 length equals 14 residues. With 3 bases clipped from V and 7 bases from J, the junction kept 9 bases outside the gene matches. CDR1 is GTSNPN and CDR2 is SVGIG in the germline V gene (reference sequence). CDR3 DNA: TGTGCCTGGAGCGTCGGCGGGGGGCCGTATACGCAGTATTTT. It codes for CAWSVGGGPYTQYF.

The chain employs TRBV19 and TRBJ2-3; 16 bases match TRBD2. With V trimmed by 7 bases and J by 6 bases, 1 base remained unmatched. Germline CDR1 and CDR2: LNHDA and SQIVND (reference sequence). This CDR3 has 14 residues. CDR3 DNA sequence: TGTGCCAGTAAGGGACTAGCGGGGGGGGATACGCAGTATTTT. It specifies CASKGLAGGDTQYF. Supplemented by reference TRBV19 and TRBJ2-3, the full variable domain reads DGGITQSPKYLFRKEGQNVTLSCEQNLNHDAMYWYRQDPGQGLRLIYYSQIVNDFQKGDIAEGYSVSREKKESFPLTVTSAQKNPTAFYLCASKGLAGGDTQYFGPGTRLTVL.

This clone occurred once. The chain links TRBV5-1 to TRBJ2-1; D is perhaps TRBD2 (5 bases). The V gene's germline CDR1 is SGHRS and CDR2 YFSETQ. The ends were cut back, 1 base at V and 0 bases at J, with 8 bases in the middle. This CDR3 region has 15 residues. In nucleotides, the CDR3 is TGCGCCAGCAGCTTGATTCGGGGCTCCTACAATGAGCAGTTCTTC. Residues: CASSLIRGSYNEQFF.

This chain joins TRBV2 and TRBJ2-7; 13 positions match TRBD2. V lost 6 bases, J lost 3 bases, and 8 bases stayed unmatched. Germline V gene lookup returns CDR1 SNHLY and CDR2 FYNNEI. The CDR3 covers 16 residues. As DNA, the CDR3 is TGTGCCAGCAGAAGGACTAGCGGGGGAGTCATCTACGAGCAGTACTTC. The encoded protein is CASRRTSGGVIYEQYF.

The rearrangement uses TRBV6-1 and TRBJ1-5; D is unclear. Trimming removed 8 bases from V and 4 bases from J, with 15 bases in between. The CDR3 sequence is 14 residues long. Germline V gene sequence: CDR1 MNHNS, CDR2 SASEGT. The CDR3 bases are TGTGCCAGCTTTGGGGTCAAAGGGAATCAGCCCCAGCATTTT. It translates to CASFGVKGNQPQHF.

The V gene is TRBV6-5, the J gene TRBJ2-7; tentatively, D is TRBD1 (6 bases). Germline CDR1 reads MNHEY; CDR2 reads SVGAGI. The CDR3 loop spans 14 amino acids. Between the trimmed V and J ends, which lost 5 bases and 2 bases, there was a span of 13 bases. In DNA, the CDR3 is TGTGCCAGCAGTCCCCGACAGGCGACCTACGAGCAGTACTTC. Amino acids: CASSPRQATYEQYF.

This clone is labeled as medium-sized (0.01 to 0.1%). The gene calls are TRBV27 and TRBJ1-2, with a weak D call TRBD1 (6 bases). Trimming took off 5 bases at V and 0 bases at J, with 10 bases between the two ends. Per the germline V gene, CDR1 is MNHEY and CDR2 is SMNVEV (reference sequence). The CDR3 extends over 14 amino acids. The CDR3 reads CASSIQGANYGYTF. Written as DNA, the CDR3 is TGTGCCAGCAGTATACAGGGAGCTAACTATGGCTACACCTTC.

This sequence joins TRBV2 and TRBJ2-7, with 7 bases matching TRBD1. The V gene end was trimmed by 4 bases and the J gene end by 1 base; junction bases not matched to a gene: 10. In germline, CDR1 is SNHLY, CDR2 FYNNEI. There are 16 residues in the CDR3. The CDR3 DNA reads TGTGCCAGCAGTGTCGCCCCGGGACAGATTTCCTACGAGCAGTACTTC. Its protein is CASSVAPGQISYEQYF.

This chain links TRBV5-1 with TRBJ2-1; 10 positions match TRBD2. Losses at the gene ends were 0 bases for V and 8 bases for J; bases not matched to a gene: 11. The CDR3 consists of 17 residues. Per germline, CDR1 SGHRS and CDR2 YFSETQ. In nucleotides, the CDR3 is TGCGCCAGCAGCTTGGGGGGAACTAGCGGGGCAGGGGATGAGCAGTTCTTC. This gives the protein CASSLGGTSGAGDEQFF. The whole variable domain, filled in from reference TRBV5-1 and TRBJ2-1, reads KAGVTQTPRYLIKTRGQQVTLSCSPISGHRSVSWYQQTPGQGLQFLFEYFSETQRNKGNFPGRFSGRQFSNSRSEMNVSTLELGDSALYLCASSLGGTSGAGDEQFFGPGTRLTVL.

The chain couples TRBV2 to TRBJ2-7; D may be TRBD1 (6 bases). The CDR3 spans 15 residues. V shed 4 bases and J shed 4 bases, with 17 bases lying between them. The germline CDR1 and CDR2 sequences are SNHLY and FYNNEI. The CDR3, as DNA: TGTGCCAGCAGTGTGACAGGACTTCAACGATACGAGCAGTACTTC. Its protein is CASSVTGLQRYEQYF.

V usage is TRBV28 and J usage is TRBJ2-7; D gene ambiguous. The V and J ends lost 4 bases and 7 bases respectively, with 14 bases between them. CDR1 and CDR2 from the germline V gene are MDHEN and SYDVKM. The CDR3 contains 13 residues. The CDR3 region has the DNA TGTGCCAGCAGTTCGCCTGGGTTTTGGGAGCAGTACTTC. Protein: CASSSPGFWEQYF.

The V call is TRBV18, the J call TRBJ2-7; D uncertain. V gave up 5 bases and J gave up 5 bases, with 10 bases separating them. CDR1 is KGHSH, CDR2 LQKENI, per germline. The CDR3 is made up of 12 amino acids. The CDR3 DNA follows: TGTGCCAGCTCAATCAAGGAAAACGAGCAGTACTTC. Translated: CASSIKENEQYF.

This clone was seen many times. V is TRBV4-2 and J is TRBJ2-5, with TRBD2 as a possible D gene (6 bases). Between the trimmed V and J ends, which lost 4 bases and 2 bases, there was a span of 14 bases. CDR1 LGHNA and CDR2 YNFKEQ come from the germline V gene. This CDR3 comprises 15 residues. CDR3 sequence: CASSRSGTEQETQYF. CDR3 in DNA: TGTGCCAGCAGCCGCTCCGGGACTGAGCAAGAGACCCAGTACTTC.

This clone has just a few counts. The J gene is TRBJ1-1, the V gene TRBV5-1; D is unclear. Trimming took 3 bases from V and 2 from J, leaving 8 bases between them. The CDR3 runs 13 residues. The germline V gene encodes CDR1 SGHRS and CDR2 YFSETQ. CDR3 nucleotide sequence: TGCGCCAGCAGCTGGACGATTAACACTGAAGCTTTCTTT. This gives the protein CASSWTINTEAFF.

The gene calls are TRBV6-5 and TRBJ2-7; 10 bases agree with TRBD1. The germline gives CDR1 MNHEY, CDR2 SVGAGI. The CDR3 sequence is 16 residues long. V lost 0 bases and J lost 4; bases outside the gene matches: 6. The CDR3 bases are TGTGCCAGCAGTTACTCATACCCGGGACAGGGGTACGAGCAGTACTTC. Translating gives CASSYSYPGQGYEQYF.

The rearrangement links TRBV5-6 to TRBJ2-3; D not resolved. The CDR3 loop spans 11 amino acids. From germline, CDR1 is SGHDT and CDR2 YYEEEE. The ends were cut back, 3 bases at V and 4 bases at J, with 3 bases in the middle. CDR3 nucleotide sequence: TGTGCCAGCAGCTCCGCAGATACGCAGTATTTT. It is translated as CASSSADTQYF.

V and J are TRBV5-1 and TRBJ1-4, with 9 bases matching TRBD1. There are 15 residues in the CDR3. The ends lost 3 bases at V and 5 bases at J; junction bases unmatched: 5. Germline-derived CDR1 and CDR2 are SGHRS and YFSETQ. In DNA form, the CDR3 reads TGCGCCAGCAGCTCGAGACAGGGGGGGAATGAAAAACTGTTTTTT. Translating gives CASSSRQGGNEKLFF.